This T cell receptor (beta chain) was captured in a study of graft-versus-host responses after intestinal transplantation. Note on this clone: Its target is unknown.

This CDR3 region has 15 residues. Trimming took 0 bases from V and 2 from J, leaving 10 bases between them. Germline lookup yields CDR1 MNHEY and CDR2 SVGAGI. TCRdb's copy holds only in-frame clones and misses some; the assay was immunoSEQ multiplex PCR. The table records roughly 85,000 clones, 75% to 95% of them present only once. The sequenced sample was unstimulated CD8+ T cells sorted from spleen or lymph node cells, obtained before transplant. The chain uses TRBV6-5 and TRBJ1-1; D gene ambiguous. This TCR was sampled from a human donor who was the organ donor for an intestinal transplant. The CDR3 spells CASSYSVRKNTEAFF. The CDR3 nucleotides read TGTGCCAGCAGTTACTCGGTCCGGAAAAACACTGAAGCTTTCTTT.